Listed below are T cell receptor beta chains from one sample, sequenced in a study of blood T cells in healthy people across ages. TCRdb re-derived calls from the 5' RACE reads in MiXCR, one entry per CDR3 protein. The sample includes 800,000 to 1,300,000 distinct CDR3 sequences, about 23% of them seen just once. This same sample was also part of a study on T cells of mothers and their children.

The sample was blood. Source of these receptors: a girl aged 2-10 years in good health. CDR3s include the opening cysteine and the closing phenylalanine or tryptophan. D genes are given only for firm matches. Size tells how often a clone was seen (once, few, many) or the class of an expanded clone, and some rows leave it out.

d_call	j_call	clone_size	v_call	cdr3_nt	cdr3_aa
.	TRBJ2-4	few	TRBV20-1	TGCAGTGCGCTAGCTCTAGCGGCCAAAAACATTCAGTACTTC	CSALALAAKNIQYF
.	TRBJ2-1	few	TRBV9	TGTGCCAGCAGCGTAGACGGAGCAGGTGAGCAGTTCTTC	CASSVDGAGEQFF
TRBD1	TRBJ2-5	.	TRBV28	TGTGCCAGCAGTTCGAGGGGACAGGACCAAGAGACCCAGTACTTC	CASSSRGQDQETQYF
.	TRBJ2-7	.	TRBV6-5	TGTGCCAGCAGTTACTCGGCCGGACTAACCGCAGACGAGCAGTACTTC	CASSYSAGLTADEQYF
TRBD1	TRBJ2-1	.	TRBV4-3	TGCGCCAGCAGCCAAGAAGACGACAGGGTTTACAATGAGCAGTTCTTC	CASSQEDDRVYNEQFF
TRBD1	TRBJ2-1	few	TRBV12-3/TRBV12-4	TGTGCCAGCAGTTTTGGACAGGCAACGTTCTTC	CASSFGQATFF
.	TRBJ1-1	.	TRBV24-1	TGTGCCGAAAAAGGCCACAAACTGGGGGAGACTGAAGCTTTCTTT	CAEKGHKLGETEAFF
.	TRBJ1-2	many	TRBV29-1	TGCAGCGTGGTGGGACCCCGGGGAAACTTCGGCTATGGCTACACCTTC	CSVVGPRGNFGYGYTF
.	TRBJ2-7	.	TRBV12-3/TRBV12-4	TGTGCCAGCCGTGGCAGACCCTACGAGCAGTACTTC	CASRGRPYEQYF
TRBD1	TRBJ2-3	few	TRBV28	TGTGCCAGCGGCCGGGACAGGGGGCTTGGCACAGATACGCAGTATTTT	CASGRDRGLGTDTQYF
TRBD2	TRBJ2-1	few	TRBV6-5	TGTGCCAGCCAAATGCGGGAGGGCCCTGAGCAGTTCTTC	CASQMREGPEQFF
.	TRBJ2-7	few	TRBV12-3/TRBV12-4	TGTGCCAGCAGCGGGGCCCCAGAGCCGTACGAGCAGTACTTC	CASSGAPEPYEQYF
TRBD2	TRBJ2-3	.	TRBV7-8	TGTGCCAGCCGGACTAGCGGGAGGTACGGCACAGATACGCAGTATTTT	CASRTSGRYGTDTQYF
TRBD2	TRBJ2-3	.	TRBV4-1	TGCGCCAGCAGCCCCACTAGCGGGAGGGTCCCAGATACGCAGTATTTT	CASSPTSGRVPDTQYF
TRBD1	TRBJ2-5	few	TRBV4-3	TGCGCCAGCAGCCAAGGTCTCGGGGACAGGACCTTTTTGGGTAGAGAGACCCAGTACTTC	CASSQGLGDRTFLGRETQYF
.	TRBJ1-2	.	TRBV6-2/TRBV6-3	TGTGCCAGCAGCCCTTCACTGAAACGTTCCGCCCGTGGCTACACCTTC	CASSPSLKRSARGYTF
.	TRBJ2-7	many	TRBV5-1	TGCGCCAGCAAATCCCCTTCCTACGAGCAGTACTTC	CASKSPSYEQYF
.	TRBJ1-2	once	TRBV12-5	TGTGCTAGTGGTTTGGGAGATTTCGGCTACACCTTC	CASGLGDFGYTF
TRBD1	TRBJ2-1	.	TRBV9	TGTGCCAGCAGTCGGGGGACAGGGTTCGACTACAATGAGCAGTTCTTC	CASSRGTGFDYNEQFF
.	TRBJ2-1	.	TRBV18	TGTGCCAGCTCAGCCACGGGGGGCCTTTATGAGCAGTTCTTC	CASSATGGLYEQFF
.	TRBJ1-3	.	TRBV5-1	TGCGCCAGCAGCTTCACAGATGGCGGAAACACCATATATTTT	CASSFTDGGNTIYF
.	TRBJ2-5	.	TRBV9	TGTGCCAGCAGCGCCTCCGGGACCCTGGGTGAGACCCAGTACTTC	CASSASGTLGETQYF
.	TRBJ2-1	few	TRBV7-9	TGTGCCAGCAGCTTAGTACCCCATGAGCAGTTCTTC	CASSLVPHEQFF
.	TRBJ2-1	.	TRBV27	TGTGCCAGCACTACGTGGGGAAATTCCTACAATGAGCAGTTCTTC	CASTTWGNSYNEQFF
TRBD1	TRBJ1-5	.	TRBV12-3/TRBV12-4	TGTGCCAGCGGGGGGACAGGGCCCCATCAGCCCCAGCATTTT	CASGGTGPHQPQHF
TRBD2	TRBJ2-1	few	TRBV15	TGTGCCACCAGGGGACTAGCGGGAGGGCCTAGGGCTCCCGGTGAGCAGTTCTTC	CATRGLAGGPRAPGEQFF
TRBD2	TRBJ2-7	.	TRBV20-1	TGCAGTGCTAGAGATCACGACGGGGGGGCCTACGAGCAGTACTTC	CSARDHDGGAYEQYF
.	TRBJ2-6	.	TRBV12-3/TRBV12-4	TGTGCCAGCAGCCCAGTCCCCTCTGGGGCCAACGTCCTGACTTTC	CASSPVPSGANVLTF
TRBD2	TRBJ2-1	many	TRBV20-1	TGCAGTGCTAAGCGACTAGCGGGGGTCAGCTCCTACAATGAGCAGTTCTTC	CSAKRLAGVSSYNEQFF
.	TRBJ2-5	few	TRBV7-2	TGTGCCAGCAGCTCCAGGGGATATCAAGAGACCCAGTACTTC	CASSSRGYQETQYF
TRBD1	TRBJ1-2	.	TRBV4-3	TGCGCCAGCAGCCCTCGACAGGGGGCAGACTACACCTTC	CASSPRQGADYTF
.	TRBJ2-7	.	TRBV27	TGTGCCAGCGGGACCAGGATCTACGAGCAGTACTTC	CASGTRIYEQYF
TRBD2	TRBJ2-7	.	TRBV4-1	TGCGCCAGCAGCCACCTAGCGGGAGAACCCTACGAGCAGTACTTC	CASSHLAGEPYEQYF
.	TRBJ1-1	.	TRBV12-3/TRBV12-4	TGTGCCAGCAGTTTATGGACGGCGAACACTGAAGCTTTCTTT	CASSLWTANTEAFF
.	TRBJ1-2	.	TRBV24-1	TGTGCCACCAGTGATACTGACCCCGGGCCTACAGGCTACACCTTC	CATSDTDPGPTGYTF
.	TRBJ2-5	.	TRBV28	TGTGCCAGCAGTTCCCCACCCCGTCAAGAGACCCAGTACTTC	CASSSPPRQETQYF
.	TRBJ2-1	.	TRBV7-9	TGTGCCAGCAGCTTCCCAGGGACCCCCCAGTTCTTC	CASSFPGTPQFF
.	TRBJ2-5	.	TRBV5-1	TGCGCCAGCAGCTCGGGGTATTTGAGGAAAGAGGCCCAGTACTTC	CASSSGYLRKEAQYF
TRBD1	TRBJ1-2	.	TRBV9	TGTGCCAGCAGCGTAGCTACGCAGGGGGCCCGATATGGCTACACCTTC	CASSVATQGARYGYTF
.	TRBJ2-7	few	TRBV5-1	TGCGCCAGCAGCTGGGACAATACCTACGAGCAGTACTTC	CASSWDNTYEQYF
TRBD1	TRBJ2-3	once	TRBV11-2	TGTGCCAGCAGCTTGCGATCCGGGACAGAGATCACAGATACGCAGTATTTT	CASSLRSGTEITDTQYF
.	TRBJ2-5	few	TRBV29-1	TGCAGCGTTGCAGCCACCGGGAGAAAAGAGACCCAGTACTTC	CSVAATGRKETQYF
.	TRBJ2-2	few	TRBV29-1	TGCAGCGTTGAAGTGGGGGGCGCGAACACCGGGGAGCTGTTTTTT	CSVEVGGANTGELFF